The next 10 T cell receptor beta chains were all read from a single sample in a study of regulatory T cells in long-lasting Graves disease. Indicated time point: newly diagnosed GD, antithyroid drugs for less than 3 months. Preparation of the TCR library used RNA extracted from PBMCs. Arm-PCR of CDR3 regions with iRepertoire HTBI primers generated TCR beta libraries. TCRdb re-analysed the multiplex PCR reads in MiXCR, keeping a single row per CDR3 protein. The table lists about 620,000 distinct CDR3 sequences, around 17% of them singletons. The sample was also linked to a second study, of T cells in Graves' hyperthyroidism and ophthalmopathy.

Specimen: peripheral blood mononuclear cells (PBMCs), collected at new diagnosis, from a patient treated with antithyroid drugs. The receptors stem from a woman under 40 with Graves disease.

This clonotype was seen at least ten times. The chain employs TRBV12-3 or TRBV12-4 and TRBJ1-1, with a weak D call TRBD1 (5 bases). The CDR3 spans 14 residues. The V end was cut by 7 bases, the J end by 6 bases, with 18 bases between. This chain's CDR3 is CASTPQGEHAEAFF. The CDR3 DNA reads TGTGCCAGCACTCCTCAGGGAGAACACGCTGAAGCTTTCTTT.

This rearrangement joins TRBV7-9 to TRBJ2-2; 8 bases fit TRBD1. There are 17 residues in the CDR3. Germline loops: CDR1 SEHNR, CDR2 FQNEAQ (reference sequence). The trim removed 4 bases at V and 5 bases at J, leaving 12 bases unmatched. CDR3 amino acids: CASSSTDRGVSTGELFF. For the CDR3, the DNA is TGTGCCAGCAGCTCTACAGACAGGGGTGTTTCAACCGGGGAGCTGTTTTTT.

The sample holds a few counts of this clonotype. This chain links TRBV11-2 with TRBJ1-6; 9 positions match TRBD1. CDR1 SGHAT and CDR2 FQNNGV come from the germline V gene. The CDR3 runs to 16 residues. V lost 5 bases and J lost 8; bases outside the gene matches: 10. The CDR3 loop reads CASSPSTGGQYSPLHF. Here the CDR3 DNA reads TGTGCCAGCAGCCCCTCGACAGGGGGGCAATATTCACCCCTCCACTTT.

This clonotype was detected a few times. The chain combines TRBV3-1 with TRBJ2-1; TRBD2 is a possible D gene (5 bases). V dropped 3 bases and J dropped 8 bases, with 8 bases sitting between them. The CDR3 sequence is 12 residues long. The germline V gene has CDR1 LGHDT and CDR2 YNNKEL (reference sequence). The DNA for the CDR3 is TGTGCCAGCAGCCACGGCGGGCATGAGCAGTTCTTC. Encoded protein: CASSHGGHEQFF.

This clonotype has ten or more counts. This chain links TRBV20-1 with TRBJ1-5, with D perhaps matching TRBD1 (5 bases). CDR1 and CDR2 from the germline V gene are DFQATT and SNEGSKA (reference sequence). V was pared by 0 bases and J by 4 bases, with 13 bases between. The CDR3 contains 15 residues. DNA for the CDR3: TGCAGTGCTAGAGACCCCCGGGACGGGAATCAGCCCCAGCATTTT. Its protein is CSARDPRDGNQPQHF.

This clonotype appeared many times. The chain recombines TRBV7-2 with TRBJ1-2; D is undetermined. With 1 base removed from V and 2 bases from J, the gap between germline ends came to 14 bases. The CDR3 totals 16 residues. The germline gives CDR1 SGHTA, CDR2 FQGNSA. CDR3 loop: CASSLVLQSQNYGYTF. DNA of the CDR3: TGTGCCAGCAGCTTAGTCCTACAGAGCCAGAACTATGGCTACACCTTC.

Turning to this clonotype: This clone may be a read error of a much larger clone one base away. The chain combines TRBV28 with TRBJ2-3; maybe TRBD1 (5 bases). The last part of the DNA fits TRBJ1-5 better; the J call may be wrong. CDR3 length equals 18 residues. CDR1 MDHEN and CDR2 SYDVKM come from the germline V gene. DNA of the CDR3: TGTGCCAGCAGCTCTGGGGCAAGGGTCGGGACTAGCACAGATACGCAGCATTTT. Encoded protein: CASSSGARVGTSTDTQHF.

In the case of this clonotype: This may stem from a read error, because a much larger clone lies one nucleotide away. J is TRBJ2-1 and V is TRBV15; 8 bases map to TRBD2. Per germline, CDR1 LNHNV and CDR2 YYDKDF (reference sequence). The CDR3 length is 15 residues. The CDR3 protein is CAASRDREGNNEQFF. The CDR3 DNA is TGTGCCGCCAGCAGAGATCGGGAGGGCAACAATGAGCAGTTCTTC.

Points on this clonotype: A much larger clone lies one base from this, so it may be a read error. The rearrangement joins TRBV28 to TRBJ2-5, with a possible D match to TRBD1 (6 bases). CDR1 and CDR2 (germline): MDHEN, SYDVKM. The CDR3 is made up of 15 amino acids. The V gene lost 4 bases and the J gene lost 3 bases, with 15 bases spanning the gap. CDR3 protein: CASSSPRGQEETQYF. CDR3 nucleotides: TGTGCCAGCAGTTCCCCAAGGGGACAAGAAGAGACCCAGTACTTC.

This clonotype was picked up many times. The gene calls are TRBV28 and TRBJ2-7; D may be TRBD2 (6 bases). Trimming took 2 bases from V and 11 from J, leaving 13 bases between them. The length of the CDR3 is 12 residues. CDR1 is MDHEN and CDR2 is SYDVKM in the germline V gene. The CDR3 here is CASSLGGLKEYF. CDR3 nucleotides: TGTGCCAGCAGTTTAGGAGGGCTGAAGGAGTACTTC.